The T cell receptor (beta chain) under discussion was sequenced for a study of early T cells in non-severe SARS-CoV-2 infection. TCRdb processed the 5' RACE reads anew with MiXCR; each CDR3 protein has one entry. The table records 59,000 or so distinct CDR3 sequences, 10% to 15% of them present only once. Germline V gene sequence: CDR1 SGHRS, CDR2 YFSETQ. This CDR3 spans 14 amino acids. The J segment lost 4 bases and the V segment lost 0 bases, leaving 0 bases of the junction unmatched. In its sample, this clonotype was seen many times. The sequence was collected from an adult who was a healthcare worker with PCR-confirmed SARS-CoV-2 infection or an uninfected control (not recorded which). The input for sequencing was whole blood, taken at baseline. The rearrangement joins TRBV5-1 to TRBJ1-2; 10 nucleotides match TRBD1. The CDR3 DNA reads as TGCGCCAGCAGCTTGGGGACAGGGGGCTATGGCTACACCTTC. Translating gives CASSLGTGGYGYTF.